Listed below are T cell receptor beta chains from one sample, sequenced in a study of T cells expressing NK-cell markers. Following a re-call of the 5' RACE reads, TCRdb has one entry per CDR3 protein and lacks DNA. The listing contains about 540,000 distinct CDR3 sequences. The sequencing input was blood T cells: a sorted CD56 or NKG2C T cell subset, CD4+ or CD8+ T cells, or bulk PBMC T cells (not recorded which). These receptors were collected from a man aged 18 to 35 in good health. The CDR3 runs from the conserved cysteine through the conserved F or W. Fields, in order: V gene, J gene, CDR3 protein.

TRBV7-2	TRBJ2-1	CASSSTLAGSSYNEQFF
TRBV9	TRBJ2-3	CASSAWGTNTDTQYF
TRBV7-8	TRBJ1-4	CASSSGFRPGEKLFF
TRBV5-1	TRBJ2-3	CASSLESSTDTQYF
TRBV5-6	TRBJ1-2	CASWVWGDYGYTF
TRBV7-2	TRBJ2-2	CASSRTLGSGELFF
TRBV25-1	TRBJ1-1	CASSNGQQTEAFF
TRBV6-5	TRBJ2-1	CASSYSNSFLNEQFF
TRBV11-2	TRBJ2-3	CASSLEAGGPITDTQYF
TRBV19	TRBJ2-3	CASSTQGPGTSTDTQYF
TRBV15	TRBJ2-2	CATSGQSGTGELFF
TRBV20-1	TRBJ2-1	CSATAGVLINEQFF
TRBV20-1	TRBJ2-5	CSASAEGGYQETQYF
TRBV12-3/TRBV12-4	TRBJ2-5	CASSSTGTSSETQYF
TRBV12-3/TRBV12-4	TRBJ2-5	CASALQGGKQETQYF
TRBV7-9	TRBJ2-1	CASSDPGGHNEQFF
TRBV12-3/TRBV12-4	TRBJ2-3	CASSLLTDNTDTQYF
TRBV12-5	TRBJ2-1	CASGLVLGPPNEQFF
TRBV4-1	TRBJ2-1	CASSHPAADSSYNEQFF
TRBV27	TRBJ2-4	CASRGTQNIQYF
TRBV11-2	TRBJ1-4	CASSFRAPQPGANEKLFF
TRBV12-3/TRBV12-4	TRBJ2-1	CASSYPGREQFF
TRBV4-1	TRBJ2-1	CASSKTGNEQFF
TRBV3-1	TRBJ1-5	CASSQDWGRQPQHF
TRBV20-1	TRBJ2-7	CSATDGVNEQYF
TRBV7-8	TRBJ2-4	CASSRDRIAKNIQYF
TRBV12-3/TRBV12-4	TRBJ2-7	CASSFGPSPYEQYF
TRBV10-3	TRBJ1-6	CAISGDRSSNSPLHF
TRBV6-5	TRBJ2-4	CAAGRAKNIQYF
TRBV12-3/TRBV12-4	TRBJ1-1	CASSSLLTGGTEAFF
TRBV20-1	TRBJ2-3	CSAEVASGRRDTQYF
TRBV5-1	TRBJ2-2	CASSLYHGELFF
TRBV7-9	TRBJ1-1	CASRPGYQNTEAFF
TRBV5-5	TRBJ2-2	CASSFYPAGSTGELFF
TRBV20-1	TRBJ2-7	CSARALLAGNGFPYEQYF
TRBV2	TRBJ2-1	CASSGGSTTDEQFF
TRBV7-3	TRBJ2-3	CASSPTGGRDTQYF
TRBV4-2	TRBJ2-3	CASSQDSLGSTDTQYF
TRBV7-3	TRBJ2-5	CASGSTSTETQYF
TRBV20-1	TRBJ2-1	CSARDSQGPYNEQFF
TRBV4-1	TRBJ2-5	CASSRTSGMYQETQYF
TRBV4-2	TRBJ2-2	CASSQGHTGETGELFF
TRBV5-1	TRBJ2-5	CASNGGIQETQYF
TRBV5-1	TRBJ1-1	CASSLMGESTEAFF
TRBV24-1	TRBJ2-5	CATSDSGTSSEETQYF
TRBV6-5	TRBJ2-7	CASSLPGTSIGYEQYF
TRBV12-3/TRBV12-4	TRBJ2-4	CASSLSGGPNIQYF
TRBV11-2	TRBJ2-4	CASSQALAGNIQYF
TRBV29-1	TRBJ2-7	CSVEDSRGLYEQYF
TRBV12-3/TRBV12-4	TRBJ2-5	CASSFSPVRAGETQYF
TRBV18	TRBJ2-2	CASSPIRDRVHTGELFF
TRBV7-6	TRBJ2-2	CASSLAASGSTGELFF
TRBV30	TRBJ2-4	CAWSVPLAPQYF
TRBV2	TRBJ1-4	CASSEDVGGGEKLFF
TRBV7-8	TRBJ2-5	CASSRVGGVGSETQYF
TRBV12-3/TRBV12-4	TRBJ1-5	CASSFPDRSDRGLMSNQPQHF
TRBV5-1	TRBJ2-3	CASTTRPGQGGSDTQYF
TRBV12-3/TRBV12-4	TRBJ2-4	CASLRGSRGGSGAKNIQYF
TRBV20-1	TRBJ1-1	CSAIQQNTEAFF